This is a list of T cell receptor beta chains from one sample in a study of response to subunit inactivated influenza vaccine. TCRdb recomputed calls from the RT-PCR reads with MiXCR, one row per CDR3 protein. The table includes 650,000 to 700,000 distinct CDR3 sequences, approximately 14% detected once. The input for sequencing was PBMCs from blood, taken approximately 12 days after vaccination. These receptors all stem from a man in his fifties or sixties who received an inactivated influenza vaccine. Both conserved end residues are part of each CDR3. The D gene is left open where the match is weak. Rows give clone size only sometimes, using once, few, many, or a class for an expanded clone.

few	-	TRBV10-3	TRBJ2-7	CAISGQDPYEQYF	TGTGCCATCAGTGGACAGGACCCCTACGAGCAGTACTTC
few	TRBD2	TRBV6-2/TRBV6-3	TRBJ2-7	CASRPMGLAYEQYF	TGTGCCAGCAGACCCATGGGACTAGCCTACGAGCAGTACTTC
-	-	TRBV7-2	TRBJ2-3	CASSPVQGFRVEYF	TGTGCCAGCAGCCCAGTCCAGGGCTTCCGCGTAGAGTATTTT
few	-	TRBV24-1	TRBJ2-7	CATSLIRGFEQYF	TGTGCCACCAGTTTGATAAGGGGTTTCGAGCAGTACTTC
-	-	TRBV6-1	TRBJ2-7	CASSADSGQGYEQYF	TGTGCCAGCAGCGCCGACAGTGGGCAAGGGTACGAGCAGTACTTC
few	TRBD1	TRBV9	TRBJ1-1	CASSVVWGTGAEAFF	TGTGCCAGCAGCGTAGTGTGGGGAACAGGGGCTGAAGCTTTCTTT
-	-	TRBV6-2/TRBV6-3	TRBJ1-2	CASSGPTTNYGYTF	TGTGCCAGCAGTGGACCGACCACTAACTATGGCTACACCTTC
few	TRBD2	TRBV12-3/TRBV12-4	TRBJ2-1	CASRPLAVSYNEQFF	TGTGCCAGCAGACCACTAGCGGTAAGCTACAATGAGCAGTTCTTC
few	TRBD2	TRBV20-1	TRBJ2-7	CSASVGGGSYEQYF	TGCAGTGCTAGTGTGGGGGGGGGTTCCTACGAGCAGTACTTC
many	-	TRBV7-9	TRBJ2-7	CASSLVRYEQYF	TGTGCCAGCAGCTTAGTCAGATACGAGCAGTACTTC
few	-	TRBV10-3	TRBJ2-1	CAISVQKPGPGGNEQFF	TGTGCCATCAGTGTCCAAAAACCAGGTCCCGGGGGCAATGAGCAGTTCTTC
few	-	TRBV12-3/TRBV12-4	TRBJ1-5	CASSRGIQPQHF	TGTGCCAGCAGCAGAGGGATTCAGCCCCAGCATTTT
-	TRBD2	TRBV7-8	TRBJ2-7	CASSMTSGRSYEQYF	TGTGCCAGCAGCATGACTAGCGGGAGGTCCTACGAGCAGTACTTC
-	TRBD2	TRBV29-1	TRBJ2-7	CSVEGAGGFEQYF	TGCAGCGTTGAAGGAGCGGGAGGCTTCGAGCAGTACTTC
-	TRBD2	TRBV7-9	TRBJ2-1	CASSFGRPYNEQFF	TGTGCCAGCAGCTTCGGGAGGCCCTACAATGAGCAGTTCTTC
few	-	TRBV30	TRBJ2-2	CARGRPGELFF	TGTGCCCGAGGGAGGCCCGGGGAGCTGTTTTTT
many	TRBD2	TRBV7-2	TRBJ2-4	CASSLKREGDIQYF	TGTGCCAGCAGCTTAAAGCGGGAGGGAGACATTCAGTACTTC
-	-	TRBV5-1	TRBJ2-2	CASSFGQQPTGELFF	TGCGCCAGCAGCTTCGGACAGCAACCCACCGGGGAGCTGTTTTTT
-	TRBD1	TRBV30	TRBJ1-1	CAWGTVGDTEAFF	TGTGCCTGGGGGACAGTCGGGGACACTGAAGCTTTCTTT
-	TRBD2	TRBV4-2	TRBJ2-7	CASSHLRASGGASYEQYF	TGTGCCAGCAGCCATCTCAGGGCAAGCGGGGGGGCCTCCTACGAGCAGTACTTC
-	TRBD1	TRBV20-1	TRBJ1-1	CSAAGQGRAEAFF	TGCAGTGCTGCCGGACAGGGTAGGGCTGAAGCTTTCTTT
-	-	TRBV27	TRBJ2-1	CASSLTGTVAEQFF	TGTGCCAGCAGTTTAACCGGGACGGTAGCTGAGCAGTTCTTC
few	-	TRBV7-9	TRBJ2-7	CASSFRGGYEQYF	TGTGCCAGCAGCTTTAGAGGGGGGTACGAGCAGTACTTC
-	-	TRBV6-2/TRBV6-3	TRBJ2-7	CASSYPPTPSGEQYF	TGTGCCAGCAGTTACCCCCCGACACCGTCGGGAGAGCAGTACTTC
few	TRBD1	TRBV7-8	TRBJ2-7	CASSNRDRADYEQYF	TGTGCCAGCAGCAACCGGGACAGGGCTGACTACGAGCAGTACTTC
-	-	TRBV30	TRBJ2-3	CAWRLDTQYF	TGTGCCTGGAGATTAGATACGCAGTATTTT
few	TRBD1	TRBV2	TRBJ1-5	CASSRDRGSEPQHF	TGTGCCAGCAGTCGGGACAGGGGTTCGGAGCCCCAGCATTTT
many	-	TRBV20-1	TRBJ1-5	CSARQASHSNQPQHF	TGCAGTGCTAGACAGGCATCCCATAGCAATCAGCCCCAGCATTTT
-	-	TRBV20-1	TRBJ1-5	CSAKFEGRGSNQPQHF	TGCAGTGCGAAGTTTGAGGGCAGGGGTAGCAATCAGCCCCAGCATTTT
few	-	TRBV5-1	TRBJ2-1	CASSLTTMTRRVYNEQFF	TGCGCCAGCAGCTTAACTACCATGACTAGGAGGGTTTACAATGAGCAGTTCTTC
-	TRBD1	TRBV14	TRBJ2-5	CASSQESHRGETQYF	TGTGCCAGCAGCCAAGAGTCCCACAGGGGAGAGACCCAGTACTTC
few	-	TRBV29-1	TRBJ2-7	CSVIIARAGAYEQYF	TGCAGCGTTATAATAGCCAGGGCCGGAGCCTACGAGCAGTACTTC
-	-	TRBV6-1	TRBJ2-7	CASSGPGAREQYF	TGTGCCAGCAGTGGCCCGGGGGCACGCGAGCAGTACTTC